These 20 T cell receptor beta chains originate from one sample sequenced in a study of T cells expressing NK-cell markers. TCRdb re-called the 5' RACE reads; one entry per CDR3 protein, DNA not given. This listing includes roughly 420,000 distinct CDR3 sequences. Sequencing was carried out using blood T cells: a sorted CD56 or NKG2C T cell subset, CD4+ or CD8+ T cells, or bulk PBMC T cells (not recorded which). These receptors were collected from a woman between 18 and 70 years old in good health.

The chain couples TRBV5-1 to TRBJ1-1. This CDR3 is built from 14 residues. Looked up from germline, CDR1 is SGHRS and CDR2 is YFSETQ. CDR3 in amino acids: CASSLGTEYTEAFF.

V usage is TRBV12-3 or TRBV12-4 and J usage is TRBJ2-3. The length of the CDR3 is 15 residues. CDR3 residues: CASSLMMTGADTQYF.

This chain joins TRBV7-2 and TRBJ2-3. Germline lookup yields CDR1 SGHTA and CDR2 FQGNSA. This CDR3 contains 12 residues. The CDR3 sequence: CASSHLTDTQYF.

The chain carries TRBV12-5 and TRBJ1-1. Germline V CDR1 and CDR2: LGHNT, FRNRAP. The length of the CDR3 is 13 residues. The CDR3 region is CASGFDSNTEAFF. Looking up the rest from reference TRBV12-5 and TRBJ1-1 gives the full variable domain: DARVTQTPRHKVTEMGQEVTMRCQPILGHNTVFWYRQTMMQGLELLAYFRNRAPLDDSGMPKDRFSAEMPDATLATLKIQPSEPRDSAVYFCASGFDSNTEAFFGQGTRLTVV.

V is TRBV12-3 or TRBV12-4 and J is TRBJ2-3; no DNA is available, so the TRBD1 call from TCRdb remains unchecked. The CDR3 spans 17 residues. The CDR3: CASSLPRTGSFTDTQYF.

The genes are TRBV4-3 and TRBJ2-3; TCRdb's D call, TRBD1, is unchecked because there is no DNA. CDR1 and CDR2 from the germline V gene are LGHNA and YSLEER. The CDR3 consists of 16 residues. The CDR3 protein is CASSQVRGDLTDTQYF.

The chain couples TRBV20-1 to TRBJ2-1; TCRdb outputs TRBD2, but without DNA this stays unchecked. Germline values: CDR1 DFQATT, CDR2 SNEGSKA (reference sequence). This CDR3 comprises 14 residues. The CDR3 is CSAPGLAVYNEQFF.

This chain uses TRBV28 with TRBJ2-3; no DNA is available, so the TRBD1 call from TCRdb remains unchecked. Germline CDR1 and CDR2: MDHEN and SYDVKM. The CDR3 extends over 15 amino acids. The CDR3 region is CASSPGAAGDYTQYF.

The rearrangement joins TRBV24-1 to TRBJ2-3; TCRdb's D gene call, TRBD2, goes unchecked for lack of DNA. The CDR3 is 11 amino acids. Germline CDR1 and CDR2: KGHDR and SFDVKD. Here the CDR3 reads CATMLGDTQYF.

The V call is TRBV19, the J call TRBJ2-1; no DNA is available, so the TRBD2 call from TCRdb remains unchecked. Germline lookup yields CDR1 LNHDA and CDR2 SQIVND (reference sequence). The CDR3 is 13 residues long. This chain's CDR3 is CASSGLYYNEQFF.

This chain joins TRBV12-3 or TRBV12-4 and TRBJ2-7; as DNA is missing, the TRBD2 call by TCRdb cannot be tested. The CDR3 is made up of 13 amino acids. The CDR3 sequence is CASSPRLAYEQYF.

The rearrangement uses TRBV29-1 and TRBJ2-4. The germline V gene encodes CDR1 SQVTM and CDR2 ANQGSEA. This CDR3 region has 17 residues. CDR3 sequence reads: CSVEDKAAVIAKNIQYF.

This chain links TRBV10-3 with TRBJ2-7; TCRdb designates TRBD2, a call that cannot be tested without DNA. Germline V gene data show CDR1 as ENHRY and CDR2 as SYGVKD. This CDR3 contains 13 residues. CDR3 loop: CAMRGGTSSEQYF.

The gene calls are TRBV7-2 and TRBJ2-5; checking the TCRdb D call of TRBD2 is not possible without DNA. This CDR3 is built from 16 residues. The germline V gene has CDR1 SGHTA and CDR2 FQGNSA. The CDR3: CASSLGLAGGRETQYF.

This chain joins TRBV20-1 and TRBJ2-1; TCRdb outputs TRBD2, but without DNA this stays unchecked. Germline V gene lookup returns CDR1 DFQATT and CDR2 SNEGSKA (reference sequence). CDR3 length equals 17 residues. This CDR3 reads CSATRTSGGYSYNEQFF.

The chain is built from TRBV20-1 and TRBJ1-2; TCRdb designates TRBD1, a call that cannot be tested without DNA. The germline V gene has CDR1 DFQATT and CDR2 SNEGSKA (reference sequence). The CDR3 runs 11 residues. This CDR3 reads CRWTGNYGYTF.

The chain uses TRBV11-2 and TRBJ2-1. Per germline, CDR1 SGHAT and CDR2 FQNNGV. The CDR3 has 16 amino acids. CDR3 in amino acids: CASSPFGSTVRNEQFF.

The chain links TRBV2 to TRBJ2-4; the D call from TCRdb, TRBD1, cannot be confirmed without DNA. The CDR3 extends over 15 amino acids. CDR1 and CDR2 (germline): SNHLY, FYNNEI. The CDR3 region is CASAGTGVTKNIQYF.

The chain joins TRBV5-1 to TRBJ1-3. Germline V gene lookup returns CDR1 SGHRS and CDR2 YFSETQ. This CDR3 comprises 15 residues. The CDR3 sequence is CASSLEGSTGNTIYF.

The CDR3 region is CASSTYTEQFF. J is TRBJ2-1 and V is TRBV12-3 or TRBV12-4. CDR3 length: 11 residues.